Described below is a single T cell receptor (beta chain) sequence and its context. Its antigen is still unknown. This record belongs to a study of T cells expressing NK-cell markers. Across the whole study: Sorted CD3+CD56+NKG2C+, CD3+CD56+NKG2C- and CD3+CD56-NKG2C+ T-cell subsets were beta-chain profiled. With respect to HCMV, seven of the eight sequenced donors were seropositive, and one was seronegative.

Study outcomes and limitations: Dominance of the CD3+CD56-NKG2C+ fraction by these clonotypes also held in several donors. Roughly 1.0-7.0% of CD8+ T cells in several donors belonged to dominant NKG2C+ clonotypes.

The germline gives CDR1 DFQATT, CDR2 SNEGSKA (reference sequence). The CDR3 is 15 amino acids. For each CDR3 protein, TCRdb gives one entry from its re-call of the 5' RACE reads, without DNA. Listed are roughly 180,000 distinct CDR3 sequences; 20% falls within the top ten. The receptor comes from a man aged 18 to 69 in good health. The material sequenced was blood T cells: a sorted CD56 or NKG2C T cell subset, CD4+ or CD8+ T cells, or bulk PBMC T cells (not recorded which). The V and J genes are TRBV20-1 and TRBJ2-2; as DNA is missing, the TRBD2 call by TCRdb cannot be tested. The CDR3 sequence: CSANAGGMDTGELFF.